This T cell receptor (beta chain) stems from a study of blood T cell repertoires in COVID-19. Looking at the study overall: Spain, Italy and the United States supplied samples that represented acute and convalescent COVID-19. Sources were T cells, B-cell-depleted T cells, or PBMCs; the material itself was cDNA or gDNA.

V lost 1 base to trimming and J lost 8 bases, with 17 bases between them. The CDR3 totals 16 residues. CDR1 is KGHDR and CDR2 is SFDVKD in the germline V gene. Authors' data handling: Cell counts per sample came from amplifying reference gene primers. This table comes from immunoSEQ multiplex PCR, and its TCRdb copy is limited to in-frame clones, with some not included. The V and J calls and the clone size are those of that table, but D and trimming were determined from the DNA. Of 49,000 or so clones in the sample, 70% to 90% were seen once. Recruited during active infection, patients (from Seattle) were subsequently followed longitudinally.

The clonotype was recovered from a woman aged 80 or over with COVID-19, enrolled during active disease. Sequenced material: peripheral blood. The V call is TRBV24-1, the J call TRBJ2-1, with D tentatively TRBD2 (6 bases). In nucleotides, the CDR3 is TGTGCCACCAGTGATTTAGCAGGGAGGTTGAAGGATGAGCAGTTCTTC. The encoded protein is CATSDLAGRLKDEQFF.